The 26 T cell receptor beta chains below come from one sample, sequenced in a study of blood T cell repertoires in COVID-19. The protocol was immunoSEQ multiplex PCR, while the TCRdb copy is restricted to in-frame clones and leaves out a portion. The sample yields under 100,000 clones, roughly nine tenths seen once. The sample taken for sequencing was peripheral blood. The origin of the receptors is a male donor with acute or convalescent COVID-19.

The rearrangement uses TRBV6-1 and TRBJ1-5, with a tentative D call TRBD1 (5 bases). From germline, CDR1 is MNHNS and CDR2 SASEGT. The CDR3 consists of 13 residues. The V end lost 3 bases, the J end lost 7 bases, and 10 bases lay between the germline ends. CDR3 loop: CASSDRVDQPQHF. The CDR3 DNA sequence: TGTGCCAGCAGTGACAGGGTCGACCAGCCCCAGCATTTT.

The chain has TRBV2 and TRBJ1-2; a possible D gene is TRBD1 (5 bases). The CDR3 covers 13 residues. V gave up 5 bases and J gave up 0 bases, with 7 bases separating them. Germline V gene lookup returns CDR1 SNHLY and CDR2 FYNNEI. CDR3: CASSSTANYGYTF. CDR3 DNA: TGTGCCAGCAGTTCGACAGCTAACTATGGCTACACCTTC.

The table lists this clone with a count of one. This chain links TRBV11-3 with TRBJ2-2; no firm D call. V dropped 5 bases and J dropped 5 bases, with 12 bases sitting between them. This CDR3 region has 14 residues. Germline V gene lookup returns CDR1 SGHNT and CDR2 YENEEA. The DNA for the CDR3 is TGTGCCAGCAGCCCCCCTGACACAACCGGGGAGCTGTTTTTT. Protein sequence: CASSPPDTTGELFF.

This sequence joins TRBV6-1 and TRBJ2-1, with TRBD2 matching over 11 bases. Germline CDR1 reads MNHNS; CDR2 reads SASEGT. The CDR3 has 15 amino acids. V was pared by 3 bases and J by 5 bases, with 3 bases of the junction left unmatched. This chain's CDR3 is CASSDPSGGHNEQFF. CDR3 nucleotide sequence: TGTGCCAGCAGTGACCCTAGCGGGGGGCACAATGAGCAGTTCTTC.

This rearrangement joins TRBV5-1 to TRBJ1-4; 7 bases map to TRBD1. Germline values: CDR1 SGHRS, CDR2 YFSETQ. V dropped 0 bases and J dropped 8; count of bases not matched to a gene: 4. CDR3 size: 14 residues. The CDR3 DNA sequence: TGCGCCAGCAGCTTGGAGGGGGCAGGGGAAAAACTGTTTTTT. Amino acid sequence: CASSLEGAGEKLFF. The complete variable domain, with remaining parts taken from reference TRBV5-1 and TRBJ1-4, reads KAGVTQTPRYLIKTRGQQVTLSCSPISGHRSVSWYQQTPGQGLQFLFEYFSETQRNKGNFPGRFSGRQFSNSRSEMNVSTLELGDSALYLCASSLEGAGEKLFFGSGTQLSVL.

The chain carries TRBV5-1 and TRBJ1-6; TRBD1 is a possible D gene (6 bases). The germline V and J ends were trimmed by 0 bases and 9 bases, with 10 bases remaining between them. This CDR3 contains 14 residues. Germline CDR1 is SGHRS and CDR2 is YFSETQ. CDR3 in amino acids: CASSLVQGGSPLHF. CDR3 sequence (DNA): TGCGCCAGCAGCTTGGTACAGGGTGGTTCACCCCTCCACTTT.

This clone appeared once. The same CDR3 can be traced to other DNA sequences in this sample. This sequence joins TRBV5-1 and TRBJ2-3; tentatively, D is TRBD1 (6 bases). This CDR3 spans 14 amino acids. The germline V and J ends were trimmed by 0 bases and 2 bases, with 7 bases remaining between them. Germline CDR1 reads SGHRS; CDR2 reads YFSETQ. The CDR3 here is CASSLGQVTDTQYF. CDR3 bases: TGCGCCAGCAGCTTGGGACAGGTCACAGATACGCAGTATTTT. The whole variable domain, remainder taken from reference TRBV5-1 and TRBJ2-3, is KAGVTQTPRYLIKTRGQQVTLSCSPISGHRSVSWYQQTPGQGLQFLFEYFSETQRNKGNFPGRFSGRQFSNSRSEMNVSTLELGDSALYLCASSLGQVTDTQYFGPGTRLTVL.

This clone was observed a single time. The CDR3 nucleotides are TGCGCCAGCAGCCCCACAGGGAATCATGATGAAAAACTGTTTTTT. Translating it yields CASSPTGNHDEKLFF. The chain uses TRBV5-1 and TRBJ1-4, with D tentatively TRBD1 (6 bases). Trimming stripped 4 bases from V and 6 bases from J, with 16 bases between. CDR1 is SGHRS, CDR2 YFSETQ, per germline. This CDR3 region has 15 residues. The whole variable domain, remainder taken from reference TRBV5-1 and TRBJ1-4, is KAGVTQTPRYLIKTRGQQVTLSCSPISGHRSVSWYQQTPGQGLQFLFEYFSETQRNKGNFPGRFSGRQFSNSRSEMNVSTLELGDSALYLCASSPTGNHDEKLFFGSGTQLSVL.

V is TRBV7-8 and J is TRBJ1-3; TRBD1 aligns across 7 bases. The CDR3 covers 17 residues. V shed 5 bases, J shed 0 bases, and the junction held 10 bases outside the gene matches. The germline V gene encodes CDR1 SGHVS and CDR2 FQNEAQ. CDR3 DNA: TGTGCCAGCAGCCCGAATCGGGACAGAAGCTCTGGAAACACCATATATTTT. As protein: CASSPNRDRSSGNTIYF.

V and J are TRBV19 and TRBJ1-5; tentatively, D is TRBD1 (5 bases). Trimming cost V 9 bases and J 2 bases, with 20 bases left between them. Germline CDR1 and CDR2: LNHDA and SQIVND (reference sequence). There are 16 residues in the CDR3. CDR3 in DNA: TGTGCCAGCGACCCTCGGGGGGTCTTGGGCAATCAGCCCCAGCATTTT. Translated, it gives CASDPRGVLGNQPQHF.

V and J are TRBV5-1 and TRBJ1-5; weak D call: TRBD1 (5 bases). The CDR3 is made up of 15 amino acids. Trimming took 2 bases from V and 4 from J, leaving 13 bases between them. Germline assignment: CDR1 SGHRS and CDR2 YFSETQ. The CDR3 loop reads CASSLNGGSNQPQHF. Here the CDR3 DNA reads TGCGCCAGCAGCTTAAACGGGGGATCGAATCAGCCCCAGCATTTT.

A single count supports this clone. The rearrangement joins TRBV5-1 to TRBJ2-2, with 7 bases fitting TRBD1. CDR1 and CDR2 (germline): SGHRS, YFSETQ. This CDR3 region has 14 residues. The V segment lost 5 bases and the J segment 0 bases; nucleotides outside the gene matches: 1. CDR3 coding DNA: TGCGCCAGCAGGGGACAGCCGAACACCGGGGAGCTGTTTTTT. Translation: CASRGQPNTGELFF.

The sample holds a few counts of this clone. V gene TRBV2 combines with J gene TRBJ1-2, with TRBD1 as a possible D gene (5 bases). The CDR3 is made up of 14 amino acids. The V end was cut by 7 bases, the J end by 0 bases, with 12 bases between. CDR1 is SNHLY, CDR2 FYNNEI, per germline. The CDR3: CASKGGGTNYGYTF. In nucleotides, the CDR3 is TGTGCCAGCAAGGGTGGGGGGACTAACTATGGCTACACCTTC. Based on the CDR3 plus reference TRBV2 and TRBJ1-2, the full variable domain is EPEVTQTPSHQVTQMGQEVILRCVPISNHLYFYWYRQILGQKVEFLVSFYNNEISEKSEIFDDQFSVERPDGSNFTLKIRSTKLEDSAMYFCASKGGGTNYGYTFGSGTRLTVV.

V usage is TRBV30 and J usage is TRBJ2-1; perhaps TRBD1 as D (6 bases). The germline gives CDR1 GTSNPN, CDR2 SVGIG (reference sequence). The CDR3 totals 12 residues. Trimming left V 4 bases short and J 8 bases short, with 12 bases between. The CDR3 DNA follows: TGTGCCTGGACACCCAGGGGCGATGAGCAGTTCTTC. Its translation is CAWTPRGDEQFF. Filled out from reference TRBV30 and TRBJ2-1, the complete variable domain reads SQTIHQWPATLVQPVGSPLSLECTVEGTSNPNLYWYRQAAGRGLQLLFYSVGIGQISSEVPQNLSASRPQDRQFILSSKKLLLSDSGFYLCAWTPRGDEQFFGPGTRLTVL.

The rearrangement links TRBV2 to TRBJ1-2; 9 bases match TRBD1. Germline V gives CDR1 SNHLY, CDR2 FYNNEI. V dropped 9 bases and J dropped 6; count of bases not matched to a gene: 8. The CDR3 runs to 13 residues. This CDR3 is CARHRGLRDGYTF. Here the CDR3 DNA reads TGTGCCAGACACAGGGGGCTCAGGGATGGCTACACCTTC.

J is TRBJ2-3 and V is TRBV7-8; 8 bases map to TRBD2. Trimming removed 1 base from V and 2 bases from J; junction bases left unmatched: 11. Germline V lookup: CDR1 SGHVS, CDR2 FQNEAQ. There are 18 residues in the CDR3. This CDR3 is CASSLVGPGGGNTDTQYF. The CDR3 DNA sequence: TGTGCCAGCAGCTTAGTCGGGCCTGGCGGGGGGAACACAGATACGCAGTATTTT. Using reference TRBV7-8 and TRBJ2-3 for the parts outside the CDR3, the full variable domain is GAGVSQSPRYKVAKRGQDVALRCDPISGHVSLFWYQQALGQGPEFLTYFQNEAQLDKSGLPSDRFFAERPEGSVSTLKIQRTQQEDSAVYLCASSLVGPGGGNTDTQYFGPGTRLTVL.

This clone came up once. The rearrangement joins TRBV7-9 to TRBJ1-3, with no clear D. The CDR3 is made up of 16 amino acids. V was cut by 1 base and J by 1 base, with 11 bases left in between. Per the germline V gene, CDR1 is SEHNR and CDR2 is FQNEAQ (reference sequence). CDR3 in amino acids: CASSLGVADSGNTIYF. DNA of the CDR3: TGTGCCAGCAGCTTAGGAGTGGCGGATTCTGGAAACACCATATATTTT.

The genes are TRBV3-1 (or the pseudogene TRBV3-2) and TRBJ1-3; D is unclear. The germline V gene has CDR1 LGHDT and CDR2 YNNKEL (reference sequence). This CDR3 has 14 residues. V lost 1 base and J lost 4, with 8 bases in between. The CDR3: CASSQAWAGNTIYF. The CDR3, as DNA: TGTGCCAGCAGCCAAGCCTGGGCCGGAAACACCATATATTTT.

The rearrangement uses TRBV19 and TRBJ2-5; 8 positions match TRBD2. The V and J ends lost 5 bases and 5 bases, in that order; junction bases with no gene match: 7. Germline V lookup: CDR1 LNHDA, CDR2 SQIVND (reference sequence). This CDR3 contains 14 residues. The CDR3 sequence: CASSDRGGGETQYF. CDR3 sequence (DNA): TGTGCCAGTAGTGATCGGGGGGGCGGTGAGACCCAGTACTTC.

V gene TRBV5-1 combines with J gene TRBJ1-1, with a weak D call TRBD1 (6 bases). The germline V gene encodes CDR1 SGHRS and CDR2 YFSETQ. The V and J ends lost 0 bases and 7 bases respectively, with 10 bases between them. The CDR3 runs 13 residues. This chain's CDR3 is CASSLGTADEAFF. The CDR3 nucleotides are TGCGCCAGCAGCTTGGGGACAGCTGATGAAGCTTTCTTT. Full variable domain (outside the CDR3, taken from reference TRBV5-1 and TRBJ1-1): KAGVTQTPRYLIKTRGQQVTLSCSPISGHRSVSWYQQTPGQGLQFLFEYFSETQRNKGNFPGRFSGRQFSNSRSEMNVSTLELGDSALYLCASSLGTADEAFFGQGTRLTVV.

This CDR3 reads CASSLDRVRVEQYF. The CDR3 DNA sequence: TGTGCCAGCAGCTTGGACAGGGTGAGGGTCGAGCAGTACTTC. The chain is built from TRBV28 and TRBJ2-7; 8 positions agree with TRBD1. V dropped 6 bases and J dropped 6; count of bases not matched to a gene: 10. Germline V gene sequence: CDR1 MDHEN, CDR2 SYDVKM. CDR3 size: 14 residues.

The rearrangement uses TRBV7-3 and TRBJ2-3, with TRBD2 matching over 7 bases. J gave up 2 bases and V 5 bases, and 4 bases lay outside the gene matches. The CDR3 loop spans 14 amino acids. The germline V gene has CDR1 SGHTA and CDR2 FQGTGA. The CDR3 sequence: CASSPSGVTDTQYF. For the CDR3, the DNA is TGTGCCAGCAGCCCTAGCGGAGTCACAGATACGCAGTATTTT.

The CDR3 region has the DNA TGCGCCAGCAGCTTGAGGGGCAGGGGCCGGAATGAGCAGTTCTTC. This sequence encodes CASSLRGRGRNEQFF. V gene TRBV5-1 combines with J gene TRBJ2-1; tentatively, D is TRBD1 (6 bases). This CDR3 has 15 residues. The germline V and J ends were trimmed by 1 base and 7 bases, with 15 bases remaining between them. The germline CDR1 and CDR2 sequences are SGHRS and YFSETQ.

This rearrangement joins TRBV2 to TRBJ2-5; D is perhaps TRBD2 (5 bases). The CDR3 contains 14 residues. Trimming removed 6 bases at V and 1 base at J, with 12 bases between. Germline V gives CDR1 SNHLY, CDR2 FYNNEI. In nucleotides, the CDR3 is TGTGCCAGCAGCGTCCAGAGGGTCCAAGAGACCCAGTACTTC. This sequence encodes CASSVQRVQETQYF.

The rearrangement links TRBV2 to TRBJ2-7, with 10 positions matching TRBD2. V dropped 6 bases and J dropped 7; count of bases not matched to a gene: 6. In germline, CDR1 is SNHLY, CDR2 FYNNEI. This CDR3 region has 13 residues. CDR3 sequence: CASSSRTSGEQYF. CDR3 sequence (DNA): TGTGCCAGCAGCTCCAGGACTAGCGGTGAGCAGTACTTC.

The chain employs TRBV19 and TRBJ2-1, with D possibly matching TRBD2 (6 bases). In germline, CDR1 is LNHDA, CDR2 SQIVND (reference sequence). V lost 4 bases, J lost 3 bases, and 7 bases lay in between. This CDR3 region has 13 residues. The CDR3: CASSTGLYNEQFF. Written as DNA, the CDR3 is TGTGCCAGTAGTACGGGACTCTACAATGAGCAGTTCTTC.